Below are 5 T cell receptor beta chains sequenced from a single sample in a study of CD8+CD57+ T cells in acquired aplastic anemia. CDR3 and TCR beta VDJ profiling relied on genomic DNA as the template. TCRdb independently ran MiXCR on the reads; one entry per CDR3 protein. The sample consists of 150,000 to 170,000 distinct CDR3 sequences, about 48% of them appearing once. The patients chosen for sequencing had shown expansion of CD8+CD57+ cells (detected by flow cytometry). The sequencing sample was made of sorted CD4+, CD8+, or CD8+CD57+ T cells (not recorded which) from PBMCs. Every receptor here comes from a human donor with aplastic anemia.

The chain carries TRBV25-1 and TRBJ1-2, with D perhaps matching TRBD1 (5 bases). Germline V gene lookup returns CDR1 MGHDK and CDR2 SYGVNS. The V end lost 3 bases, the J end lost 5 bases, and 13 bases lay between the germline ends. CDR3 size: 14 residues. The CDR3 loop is CASSEGGGMYGYTF. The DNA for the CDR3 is TGTGCCAGCAGTGAGGGGGGAGGGATGTATGGCTACACCTTC.

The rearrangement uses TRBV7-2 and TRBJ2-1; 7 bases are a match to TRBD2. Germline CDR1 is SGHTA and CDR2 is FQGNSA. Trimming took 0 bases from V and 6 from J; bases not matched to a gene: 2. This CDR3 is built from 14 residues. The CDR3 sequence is CASSLASSGNEQFF. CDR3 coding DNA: TGTGCCAGCAGCTTAGCGTCTAGCGGCAATGAGCAGTTCTTC.

In DNA form, the CDR3 reads TGTGCCAGCAGGGGGAGTTTCGCGAACACCGGGGAGCTGTTTTTT. Amino acid sequence: CASRGSFANTGELFF. The V and J genes are TRBV2 and TRBJ2-2, with D possibly matching TRBD2 (5 bases). The CDR3 has 15 amino acids. V gave up 6 bases and J gave up 0 bases, with 11 bases separating them. Germline CDR1 is SNHLY and CDR2 is FYNNEI.

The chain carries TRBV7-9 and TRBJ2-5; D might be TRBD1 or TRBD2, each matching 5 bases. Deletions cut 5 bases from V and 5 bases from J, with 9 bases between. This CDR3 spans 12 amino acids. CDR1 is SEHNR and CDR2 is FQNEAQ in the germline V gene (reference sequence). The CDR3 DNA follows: TGTGCCAGCAGCCGGGGACGGGAGACCCAGTACTTC. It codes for CASSRGRETQYF.

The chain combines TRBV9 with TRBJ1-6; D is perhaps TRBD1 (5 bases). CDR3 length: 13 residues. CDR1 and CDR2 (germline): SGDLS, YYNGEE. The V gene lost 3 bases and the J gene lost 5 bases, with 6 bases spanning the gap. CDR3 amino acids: CASSETDNSPLHF. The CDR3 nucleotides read TGTGCCAGCAGCGAGACAGATAATTCACCCCTCCACTTT. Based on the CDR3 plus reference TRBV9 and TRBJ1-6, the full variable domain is DSGVTQTPKHLITATGQRVTLRCSPRSGDLSVYWYQQSLDQGLQFLIQYYNGEERAKGNILERFSAQQFPDLHSELNLSSLELGDSALYFCASSETDNSPLHFGNGTRLTVT.